One T cell receptor (beta chain) is described in this entry. Its antigen is still unknown. No per-base quality is available; no much larger clone lies one base away. Using the deep immunoSEQ assay, TCR CDR3 regions were amplified from genomic DNA by multiplex PCR. Extracted genomic DNA from each cell subset was spread evenly across all wells of several immunoSEQ 96-well plates, with each plate serving as a replicate. Each replicate PCR for sorted subsets received approximately 220 ng genomic DNA, equal to tens of thousands of T cell genomes. Purified libraries were quantified with a Qubit 3.0 fluorometer, sized on a Bioanalyzer 2100, and re-quantified with the KAPA Library Quantification kit. Each immunoSEQ 96-well plate was sequenced on its own single-read 150-cycle Illumina NextSeq 550 flow cell. Regarding the original processing steps: Because the immunoSEQ output included only junctional sequences and no quality scores, the filtering could not be the same as the filtering used for full-length reads. Sequences were annotated with PyIR, a Python wrapper for IgBLAST v1.9, and V/J genes and CDR3 were assigned using IMGT germline references. Reads were removed for weak V/J assignments (E-value above 1e-6), missing CDR3, stop codons, out-of-frame junctions, or ambiguous translated residues. V3J clonotypes were defined as sequences sharing the same inferred V gene, J gene, and CDR3 amino acid sequence. To compute the percentage overlap between repertoires, the number of shared unique clonotypes was divided by the size of the smaller repertoire. Richness of each repertoire was evaluated using RTK rarefaction, the Chao1 estimator, and Recon v2.1 estimates of unobserved clonotypes. For all TCRbeta clonotypes obtained by the gDNA method from a few donors, generation probabilities were computed with OLGA. Sourced from immuneACCESS, this table was stored by TCRdb with only in-frame sequences that have V and J called. A share of the clones is absent; for the studies checked, an unresolved V gene accounts for under half, and the remainder has no known explanation. V and J calls plus clone size are reproduced from that table; the DNA served to infer D and trimming. The table for this sample lists about 700,000 clones; about 90% of them were counted only once. 24% of the sample belongs to the ten largest clones.

This specimen belongs to a study of shared clonotypes between healthy human individuals (TCRdb year 2020). Turning to the overall study: The cohort included three men and a couple of women between 18 and 49 years of age. For each donor, three plates each were used for CD4 naive and CD4 memory, two plates were used for CD8 naive, and one plate was used for CD8 memory. To estimate repertoire size and how much clonotypes are shared between individuals, the study performed deep sequencing of blood TCR repertoires from roughly five healthy adults. To increase sequencing depth and limit assay-specific biases, TCR repertoire library preparation and sequencing were carried out by different laboratories using diverse techniques. Between about 0.8 and 8.9 billion PBMCs per donor were obtained by leukapheresis. Study-level results and caveats: Naive subsets generally had larger estimated clonotype richness than memory subsets. Higher generation probabilities were observed for clonotypes shared by all four sorted-subset donors than for non-shared clonotypes. Sampling was restricted to blood, and TCR repertoires in tissues likely differ from the TCR repertoires found in blood. Because the study included only a small number of donors, the genetic and exposure-history diversity represented was limited. About 5% of naive CD4, 3.5% of naive CD8, roughly 2.4% of memory CD4, and less than 0.45% of memory CD8 clonotypes were shared across several donors. Based on pairwise subsampling, the degree of clonotype sharing among donors was expected to be affected by sequencing depth. Incomplete sequencing was indicated by rarefaction of sorted-subset datasets, despite the large sequencing depth.

Relative to germline, V is 0 bases shorter and J is 4 bases shorter, with 10 bases between their ends. Looking up the germline V gene yields CDR1 SGHAT and CDR2 FQNNGV. The CDR3 covers 14 residues, taking in both the cysteine and the phenylalanine. This entry keeps only the CDR3 DNA: 42 bases, framed from base 1. For the CD8 naive samples, CD45RO-negative cells were positively selected for CCR7, yielding a CD45RA+CCR7+ population from which TemRA cells were excluded. Healthy HIV-negative adults with no recently reported acute infections or vaccinations were included as donors. Only Caucasian adults living in Nashville, Tennessee, USA were represented among the donors. Blood was obtained by leukapheresis, after which PBMCs were separated by Ficoll-Histopaque density gradient centrifugation and cryopreserved in liquid nitrogen vapor phase. Analytical flow cytometry was used to check the purity and quantity of every magnetically sorted T cell population. Genomic DNA was isolated from every sorted fraction and measured by UV absorbance on a Nanodrop 2000c.

The clonotype was recovered from a man aged 25 to 45 in good health. The sequenced sample consisted of naive CD8+ T cells sorted from blood. The cell subset or site tag for this specimen amounts to: CD45RA+CCR7+. The chain was built from TRBV11-2 and TRBJ2-7; possibly the D gene is TRBD2, per 5 matching bases. The DNA is TGTGCCAGCAGCTTAGAAGCGGCGGGTTACGAGCAGTACTTC. Its amino acids are CASSLEAAGYEQYF.